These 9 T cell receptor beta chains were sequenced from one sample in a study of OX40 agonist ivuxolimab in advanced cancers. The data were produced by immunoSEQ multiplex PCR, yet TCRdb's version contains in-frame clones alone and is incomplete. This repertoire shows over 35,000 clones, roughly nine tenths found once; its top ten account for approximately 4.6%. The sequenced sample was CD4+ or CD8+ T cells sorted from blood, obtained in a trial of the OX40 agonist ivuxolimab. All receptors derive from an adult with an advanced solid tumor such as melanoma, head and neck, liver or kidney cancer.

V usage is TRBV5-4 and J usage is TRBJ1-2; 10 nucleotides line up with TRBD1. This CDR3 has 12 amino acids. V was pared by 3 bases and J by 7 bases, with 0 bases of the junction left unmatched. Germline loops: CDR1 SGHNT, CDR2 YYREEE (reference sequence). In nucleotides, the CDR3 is TGTGCCAGCAGCTGGGACAGGGGTGGCTACACCTTC. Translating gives CASSWDRGGYTF.

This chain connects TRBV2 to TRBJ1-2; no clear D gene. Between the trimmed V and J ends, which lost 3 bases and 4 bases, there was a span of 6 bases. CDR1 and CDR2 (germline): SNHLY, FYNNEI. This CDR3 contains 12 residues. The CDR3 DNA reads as TGTGCCAGCAGTGATGACCTCTATGGCTACACCTTC. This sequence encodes CASSDDLYGYTF.

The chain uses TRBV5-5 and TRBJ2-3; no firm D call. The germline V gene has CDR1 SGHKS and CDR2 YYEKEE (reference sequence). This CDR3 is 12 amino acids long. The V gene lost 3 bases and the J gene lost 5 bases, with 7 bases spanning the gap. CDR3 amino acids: CASSSQQDTQYF. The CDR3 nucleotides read TGTGCCAGCAGCTCCCAACAAGATACGCAGTATTTT.

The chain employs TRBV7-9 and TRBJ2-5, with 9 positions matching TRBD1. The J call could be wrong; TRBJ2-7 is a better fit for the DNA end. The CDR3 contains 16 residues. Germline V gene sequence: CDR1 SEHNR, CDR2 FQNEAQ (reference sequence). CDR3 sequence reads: CASSLAGTGFSYEQYF. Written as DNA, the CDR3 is TGTGCCAGCAGCTTAGCCGGGACAGGGTTCTCCTACGAGCAGTACTTC.

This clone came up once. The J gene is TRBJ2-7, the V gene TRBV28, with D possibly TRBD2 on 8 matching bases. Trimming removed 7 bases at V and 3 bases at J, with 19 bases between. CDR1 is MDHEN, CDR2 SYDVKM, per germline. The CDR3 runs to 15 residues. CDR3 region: CASIGGEDRFYEQYF. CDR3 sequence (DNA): TGTGCCAGCATCGGGGGGGAGGACAGGTTCTACGAGCAGTACTTC.

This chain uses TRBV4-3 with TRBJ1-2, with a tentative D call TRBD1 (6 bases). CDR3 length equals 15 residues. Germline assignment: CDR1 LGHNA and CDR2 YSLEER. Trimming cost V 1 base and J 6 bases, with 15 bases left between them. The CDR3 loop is CASSQVVQGFDGYTF. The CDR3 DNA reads TGCGCCAGCAGCCAAGTGGTACAGGGATTTGATGGCTACACCTTC.

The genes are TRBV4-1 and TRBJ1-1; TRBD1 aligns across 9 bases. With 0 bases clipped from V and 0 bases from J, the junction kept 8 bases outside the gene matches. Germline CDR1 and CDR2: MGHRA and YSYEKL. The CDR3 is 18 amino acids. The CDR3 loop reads CASSQDPLGQGLNTEAFF. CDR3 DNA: TGCGCCAGCAGCCAAGATCCCCTGGGACAGGGCCTGAACACTGAAGCTTTCTTT.

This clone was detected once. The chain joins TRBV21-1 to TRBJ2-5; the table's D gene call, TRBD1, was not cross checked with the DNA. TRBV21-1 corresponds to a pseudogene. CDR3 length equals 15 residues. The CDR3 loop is CASRKRQGYWETQYF. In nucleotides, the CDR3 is TGTGCCAGCAGGAAACGACAGGGATATTGGGAGACCCAGTACTTC.

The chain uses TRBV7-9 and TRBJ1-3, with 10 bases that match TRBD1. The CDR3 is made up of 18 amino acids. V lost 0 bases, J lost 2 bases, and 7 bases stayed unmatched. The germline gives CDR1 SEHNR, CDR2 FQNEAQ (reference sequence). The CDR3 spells CASSLAHLDRGPGNTIYF. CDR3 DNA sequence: TGTGCCAGCAGCTTAGCCCACCTAGACAGGGGGCCTGGAAACACCATATATTTT.